A single sample is the source of the 19 T cell receptor beta chains below, sequenced in a study of persistence of HIV-infected CD4 T cells. For these receptors, no antigen is known. The stimulus was lysate of CMV-infected fibroblasts, about 11 ug/mL. CD40L/CD69 double-negative CD45RO-high memory CD4+ T cells were collected. The immunoSEQ assay was version 4, run in survey mode. Data came from immunoSEQ multiplex PCR; TCRdb stores just in-frame clones and leaves some out. The table lists 25,000 to 35,000 clones, roughly 82% of them singletons. The material was CD4+ T cells sorted from PBMCs after roughly 17-hour stimulation, obtained from a patient who received antiretroviral therapy. These receptors were collected from an adult man with HIV who was CMV-seropositive.

The gene calls are TRBV19 and TRBJ2-7; a possible D gene is TRBD2 (6 bases). CDR1 is LNHDA and CDR2 is SQIVND in the germline V gene (reference sequence). Trimming removed 3 bases at V and 3 bases at J, with 18 bases between. This CDR3 comprises 16 residues. For the CDR3, the DNA is TGTGCCAGTAGTATCGACGTCTCAGGAGGGTTCTACGAGCAGTACTTC. Its translation: CASSIDVSGGFYEQYF.

CDR3 amino acids: CASSSQQGAQGEQFF. In nucleotides, the CDR3 is TGTGCCAGCAGCTCGCAACAGGGGGCGCAAGGGGAGCAGTTCTTC. This chain connects TRBV7-6 to TRBJ2-1, with 9 bases matching TRBD1. In germline, CDR1 is SGHVS, CDR2 FNYEAQ. This CDR3 region has 15 residues. With 4 bases clipped from V and 10 bases from J, the junction kept 11 bases outside the gene matches.

This clone was counted a single time. V usage is TRBV27 and J usage is TRBJ1-5, with 8 bases matching TRBD1. CDR3 length: 16 amino acids. Germline V gene lookup returns CDR1 MNHEY and CDR2 SMNVEV (reference sequence). J was trimmed by 1 base and V by 5 bases; bases with no gene match: 7. The CDR3 loop reads CASSPLDRASNQPQHF. CDR3 nucleotides: TGTGCCAGCAGTCCGCTGGACAGGGCAAGCAATCAGCCCCAGCATTTT.

This clone occurred once. The chain carries TRBV7-3 and TRBJ2-3; D is possibly TRBD1 (5 bases). Germline-derived CDR1 and CDR2 are SGHTA and FQGTGA. The CDR3 sequence is 14 residues long. Trimming shortened V by 3 bases and J by 2 bases, and 9 bases separated the two germline ends. In nucleotides, the CDR3 is TGTGCCAGCAGCTTGGCAGGGCACACAGATACGCAGTATTTT. Translation: CASSLAGHTDTQYF.

V and J are TRBV12-3 or TRBV12-4 and TRBJ2-6, with D possibly TRBD1 on 6 matching bases. Between the trimmed V and J ends, which lost 6 bases and 4 bases, there was a span of 7 bases. This CDR3 is 13 amino acids long. The CDR3 nucleotides are TGTGCCAGCAGACAGGGCGGGGCCAACGTCCTGACTTTC. This translates into CASRQGGANVLTF.

This chain links TRBV25-1 with TRBJ1-1; TRBD1 is a possible D gene (5 bases). Trimming removed 6 bases at V and 1 base at J, with 18 bases between. The germline V gene has CDR1 MGHDK and CDR2 SYGVNS. This CDR3 has 16 residues. As DNA, the CDR3 is TGTGCCAGCAGCCCCTTCTCAGGGACCTCGAACACTGAAGCTTTCTTT. This encodes CASSPFSGTSNTEAFF.

This clone came up a few times. Other DNA sequences in this sample translate to the same CDR3. The V call is TRBV7-2, the J call TRBJ2-3; D may match TRBD1 or TRBD2 (6 bases each). Germline-derived CDR1 and CDR2 are SGHTA and FQGNSA. This CDR3 contains 15 residues. V lost 1 base and J lost 1, with 9 bases in between. DNA of the CDR3: TGTGCCAGCAGCTTAGGGGGGGCTGGCACAGATACGCAGTATTTT. Amino acid sequence: CASSLGGAGTDTQYF.

This chain links TRBV5-1 with TRBJ2-3, with D hard to call. Germline V gene sequence: CDR1 SGHRS, CDR2 YFSETQ. V was trimmed by 5 bases and J by 0 bases, leaving 13 bases between them. This CDR3 is built from 15 residues. The CDR3 is CASSDRRSSTDTQYF. The CDR3 DNA reads as TGCGCCAGCAGTGATAGACGGTCTAGCACAGATACGCAGTATTTT.

The chain uses TRBV10-1 and TRBJ2-7; D is perhaps TRBD1 (5 bases). The germline CDR1 and CDR2 sequences are WNHNN and SYGVQD (reference sequence). The germline V and J ends were trimmed by 2 bases and 9 bases, with 11 bases remaining between them. The CDR3 covers 12 residues. CDR3 coding DNA: TGCGCCAGCAGTGAGGAGGCAAGGGGGCAGTACTTC. This sequence encodes CASSEEARGQYF.

V usage is TRBV28 and J usage is TRBJ1-4; a possible D gene is TRBD1 (6 bases). Trimming removed 1 base at V and 8 bases at J, with 11 bases between. CDR3 length equals 14 residues. Germline V gene lookup returns CDR1 MDHEN and CDR2 SYDVKM. The CDR3 DNA follows: TGTGCCAGCAGTTTATACAGGGATCGCGAAAAACTGTTTTTT. Protein: CASSLYRDREKLFF.

This clone was detected once. The chain links TRBV5-4 to TRBJ2-3, with 10 bases identical to TRBD2. The ends lost 4 bases at V and 2 bases at J; junction bases unmatched: 4. The CDR3 is made up of 15 amino acids. The germline gives CDR1 SGHNT, CDR2 YYREEE (reference sequence). The CDR3 nucleotides are TGTGCCAGCAGCGGACTAGCGGCTTACACAGATACGCAGTATTTT. It is translated as CASSGLAAYTDTQYF.

V gene TRBV11-1 combines with J gene TRBJ1-5; D is undetermined. Germline CDR1 and CDR2: SGHAT and FQDESV (reference sequence). The CDR3 consists of 13 residues. V gave up 2 bases and J gave up 5 bases, with 7 bases separating them. CDR3 nucleotide sequence: TGTGCCAGCAGCTTAAGCGTAGATCAGCCCCAGCATTTT. It translates to CASSLSVDQPQHF.

This chain joins TRBV24-1 and TRBJ2-1, with 7 bases matching TRBD2. V lost 4 bases to trimming and J lost 6 bases; unmatched junction nucleotides: 8. CDR1 is KGHDR and CDR2 is SFDVKD in the germline V gene. The CDR3 is 15 amino acids. CDR3 in DNA: TGTGCCACCAGTGAAGCGGGTCCGGGGGGCAATGAGCAGTTCTTC. Residues: CATSEAGPGGNEQFF.

This sequence joins TRBV28 and TRBJ1-2; D not resolved. Germline V CDR1 and CDR2: MDHEN, SYDVKM. The CDR3 sequence is 16 residues long. The V and J ends lost 6 bases and 0 bases respectively, with 17 bases between them. The CDR3 DNA follows: TGTGCCAGCAGCTCCCCGAGTACTAACGCTAACTATGGCTACACCTTC. Protein product: CASSSPSTNANYGYTF.

The chain uses TRBV28 and TRBJ2-1, with D unresolved. The germline CDR1 and CDR2 sequences are MDHEN and SYDVKM. The V and J ends lost 2 bases and 4 bases respectively, with 9 bases between them. The CDR3 length is 14 residues. CDR3 coding DNA: TGTGCCAGCAGTTTAGGGAACAGTTACAATGAGCAGTTCTTC. This codes for CASSLGNSYNEQFF.

This clone appeared a single time. This sequence joins TRBV28 and TRBJ1-2; no clear D gene. The CDR3 runs to 15 residues. The germline V gene encodes CDR1 MDHEN and CDR2 SYDVKM. V lost 5 bases and J lost 4, with 17 bases in between. CDR3 sequence (DNA): TGTGCCAGCAGTATTATGATGTTGACGCGCTATGGCTACACCTTC. Encoded protein: CASSIMMLTRYGYTF.

This clone showed up just a few times. The J gene is TRBJ2-2, the V gene TRBV7-8; D ambiguous. CDR3 length: 12 residues. Germline loops: CDR1 SGHVS, CDR2 FQNEAQ. V dropped 4 bases and J dropped 4 bases, with 4 bases sitting between them. In nucleotides, the CDR3 is TGTGCCAGCAGCTCTCCCACCGGGGAGCTGTTTTTT. As protein: CASSSPTGELFF.

The gene calls are TRBV6-1 and TRBJ1-5; 7 bases agree with TRBD1. CDR1 and CDR2 from the germline V gene are MNHNS and SASEGT. V lost 3 bases to trimming and J lost 2 bases; unmatched junction nucleotides: 7. This CDR3 has 16 amino acids. In nucleotides, the CDR3 is TGTGCCAGCAGTGACAGACAGGGTTTTGGCAATCAGCCCCAGCATTTT. Translating gives CASSDRQGFGNQPQHF.

V and J are TRBV12-5 and TRBJ2-1; D perhaps matches TRBD1 (6 bases). Per germline, CDR1 LGHNT and CDR2 FRNRAP. The length of the CDR3 is 16 residues. Deletions cut 3 bases from V and 7 bases from J, with 19 bases between. CDR3 bases: TGTGCTAGTGGTTTTGGGGGCCTCCCCGGGCGTAATGAGCAGTTCTTC. As protein: CASGFGGLPGRNEQFF.